The rows below give T cell receptor beta chains drawn from one sample of a study of control samples from healthy donors and cancer patients. Libraries were prepared by immunoSEQ multiplex PCR; TCRdb keeps only in-frame clonotypes and omits some of them. Found here are roughly 400,000 clones, roughly 90% of them singletons; the top ten hold approximately 6.3%. Sequencing was carried out using PBMCs. All receptors come from a man aged 35-49 years with head and neck cancer. The CDR3 runs from the conserved cysteine through the conserved F or W.

>18|TRBV6-2/TRBV6-3|TRBJ2-1
CASSTRDPGLGGLNEQFF
>15|TRBV6-5|TRBJ2-5
CASSYDWVYEETQYF
>16|TRBV14|TRBJ1-6
CASSQSLPEGNSPLHF
>12|TRBV6-5|TRBJ2-5
CASRLQGPAQYF
>15|TRBV24-1|TRBJ2-5
CATSSDRADRETQYF
>16|TRBV28|TRBJ1-2
CASSLSGRGSTYGYTF
>16|TRBV4-3|TRBJ1-2
CASSQKTGSSNYGYTF
>13|TRBV6-6|TRBJ2-1
CASSPGQDYEQFF
>17|TRBV6-1|TRBJ1-2
CTSSEDIPRGRWDGYTF
>15|TRBV3-1/TRBV3-2|TRBJ1-2
CASSQAPTGYGGYTF
>17|TRBV6-6|TRBJ2-1
CASSPRPGGVGYNEQFF
>16|TRBV19|TRBJ1-1
CASSIGVRGPNTEAFF
>14|TRBV5-1|TRBJ2-1
CASSSGQGAGEQFF
>11|TRBV6-5|TRBJ2-3
CASSHKDTQYF